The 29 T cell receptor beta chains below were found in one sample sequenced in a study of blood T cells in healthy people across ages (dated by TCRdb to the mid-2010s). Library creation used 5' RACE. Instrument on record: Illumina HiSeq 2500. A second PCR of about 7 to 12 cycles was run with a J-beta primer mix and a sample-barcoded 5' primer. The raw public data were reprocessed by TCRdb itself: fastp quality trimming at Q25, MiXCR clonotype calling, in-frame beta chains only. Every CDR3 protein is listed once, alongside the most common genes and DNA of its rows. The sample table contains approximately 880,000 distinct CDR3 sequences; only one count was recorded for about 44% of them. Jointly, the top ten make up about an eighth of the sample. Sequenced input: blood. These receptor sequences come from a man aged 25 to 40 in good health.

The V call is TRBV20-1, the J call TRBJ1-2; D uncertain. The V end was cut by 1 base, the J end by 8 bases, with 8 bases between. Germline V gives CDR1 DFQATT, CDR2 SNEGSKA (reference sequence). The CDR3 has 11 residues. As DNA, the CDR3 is TGCAGTGCTAGAGGTTCCGGAGGCTACACCTTC. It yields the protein CSARGSGGYTF.

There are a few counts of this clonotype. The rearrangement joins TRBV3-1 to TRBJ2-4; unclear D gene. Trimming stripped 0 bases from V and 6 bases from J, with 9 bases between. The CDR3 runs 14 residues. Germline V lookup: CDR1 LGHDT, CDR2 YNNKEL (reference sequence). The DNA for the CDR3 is TGTGCCAGCAGCCAAGACAGGCTACCAAACATTCAGTACTTC. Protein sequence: CASSQDRLPNIQYF.

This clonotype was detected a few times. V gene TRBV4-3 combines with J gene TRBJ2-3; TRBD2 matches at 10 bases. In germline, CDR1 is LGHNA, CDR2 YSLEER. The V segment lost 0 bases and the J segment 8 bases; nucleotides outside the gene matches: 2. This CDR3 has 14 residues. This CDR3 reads CASSQESSGGTQYF. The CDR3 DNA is TGCGCCAGCAGCCAAGAGTCTAGCGGGGGTACGCAGTATTTT.

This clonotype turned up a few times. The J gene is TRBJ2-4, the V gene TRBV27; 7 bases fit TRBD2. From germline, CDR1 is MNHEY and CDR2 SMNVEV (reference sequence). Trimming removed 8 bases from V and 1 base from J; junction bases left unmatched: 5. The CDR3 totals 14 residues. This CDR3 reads CASGLVPAKNIQYF. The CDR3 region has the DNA TGTGCCAGCGGACTAGTTCCGGCCAAAAACATTCAGTACTTC.

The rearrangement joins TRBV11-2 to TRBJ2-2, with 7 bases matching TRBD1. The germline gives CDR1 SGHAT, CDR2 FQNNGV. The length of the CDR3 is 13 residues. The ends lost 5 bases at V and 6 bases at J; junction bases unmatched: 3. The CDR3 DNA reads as TGTGCCAGCAGCGACGACAGGGCCGGGGAGCTGTTTTTT. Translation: CASSDDRAGELFF.

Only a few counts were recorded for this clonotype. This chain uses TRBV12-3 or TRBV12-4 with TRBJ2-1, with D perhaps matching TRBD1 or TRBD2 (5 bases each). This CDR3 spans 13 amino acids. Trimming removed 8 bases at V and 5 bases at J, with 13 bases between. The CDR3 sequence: CASGTSSDNEQFF. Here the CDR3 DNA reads TGTGCCAGCGGGACCAGCTCAGACAATGAGCAGTTCTTC.

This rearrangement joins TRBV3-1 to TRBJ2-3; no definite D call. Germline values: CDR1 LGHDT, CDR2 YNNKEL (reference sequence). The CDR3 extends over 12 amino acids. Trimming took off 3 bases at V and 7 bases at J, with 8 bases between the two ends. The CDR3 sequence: CASSQSDNTQYF. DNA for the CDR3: TGTGCCAGCAGCCAGAGCGATAATACGCAGTATTTT.

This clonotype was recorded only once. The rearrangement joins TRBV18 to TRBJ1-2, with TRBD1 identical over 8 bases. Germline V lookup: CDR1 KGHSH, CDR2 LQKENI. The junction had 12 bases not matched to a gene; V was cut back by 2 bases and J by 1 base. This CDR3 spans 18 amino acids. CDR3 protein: CASSPVRPGGANNYGYTF. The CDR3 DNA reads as TGTGCCAGCTCACCAGTGCGGCCAGGGGGCGCGAATAACTATGGCTACACCTTC.

As DNA, the CDR3 is TGCGCCAGCAGCCCAGACTTGGACAGGGCGCTCTACACCTTC. This sequence encodes CASSPDLDRALYTF. The chain links TRBV5-1 to TRBJ1-2; TRBD1 agrees at 8 bases. The germline V gene has CDR1 SGHRS and CDR2 YFSETQ. The CDR3 totals 14 residues. V dropped 4 bases and J dropped 10; count of bases not matched to a gene: 12.

The CDR3, as DNA: TGTGCCAGCACCGCCGGGGGGGGAGGCTACACCTTC. Protein: CASTAGGGGYTF. The rearrangement links TRBV12-3 or TRBV12-4 to TRBJ1-2; D might be TRBD1 (5 bases). The ends were cut back, 7 bases at V and 8 bases at J, with 14 bases in the middle. This CDR3 has 12 residues.

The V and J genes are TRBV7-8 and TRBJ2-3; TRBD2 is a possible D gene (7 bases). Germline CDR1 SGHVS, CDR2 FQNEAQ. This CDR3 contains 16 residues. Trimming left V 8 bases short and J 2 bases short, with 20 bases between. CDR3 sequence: CASGGWRGNPTDTQYF. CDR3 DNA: TGTGCCAGCGGGGGCTGGCGGGGGAACCCCACAGATACGCAGTATTTT.

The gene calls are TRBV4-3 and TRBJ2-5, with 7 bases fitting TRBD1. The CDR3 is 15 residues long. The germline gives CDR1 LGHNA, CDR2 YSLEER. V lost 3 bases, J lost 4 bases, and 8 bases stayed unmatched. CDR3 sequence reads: CASSQDTGEGETQYF. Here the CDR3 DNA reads TGCGCCAGCAGCCAGGATACAGGGGAAGGAGAGACCCAGTACTTC.

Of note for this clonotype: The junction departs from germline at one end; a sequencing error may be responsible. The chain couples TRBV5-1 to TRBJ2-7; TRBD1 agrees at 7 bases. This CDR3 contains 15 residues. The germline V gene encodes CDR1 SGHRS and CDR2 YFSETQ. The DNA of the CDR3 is TGCGCCAGCAGCTTGGGGGCAGGGGGAACCTACGAGCGGTACTTC. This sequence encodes CASSLGAGGTYERYF. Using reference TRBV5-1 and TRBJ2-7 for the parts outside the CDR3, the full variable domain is KAGVTQTPRYLIKTRGQQVTLSCSPISGHRSVSWYQQTPGQGLQFLFEYFSETQRNKGNFPGRFSGRQFSNSRSEMNVSTLELGDSALYLCASSLGAGGTYERYFGPGTRLTVT.

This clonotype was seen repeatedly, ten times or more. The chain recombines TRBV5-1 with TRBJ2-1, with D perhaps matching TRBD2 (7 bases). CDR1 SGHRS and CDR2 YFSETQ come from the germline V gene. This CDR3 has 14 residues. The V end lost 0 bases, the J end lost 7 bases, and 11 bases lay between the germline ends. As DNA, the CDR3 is TGCGCCAGCAGCTTGGCCGCGGGGGCGAATGAGCAGTTCTTC. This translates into CASSLAAGANEQFF.

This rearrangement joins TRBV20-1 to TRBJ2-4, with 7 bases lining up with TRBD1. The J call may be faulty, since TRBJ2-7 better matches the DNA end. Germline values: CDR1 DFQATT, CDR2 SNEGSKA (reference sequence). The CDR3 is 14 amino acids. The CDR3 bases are TGCAGTGCTAGCGACAGGGCTGGCTCCTACGAGCAGTACTTC. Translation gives CSASDRAGSYEQYF.

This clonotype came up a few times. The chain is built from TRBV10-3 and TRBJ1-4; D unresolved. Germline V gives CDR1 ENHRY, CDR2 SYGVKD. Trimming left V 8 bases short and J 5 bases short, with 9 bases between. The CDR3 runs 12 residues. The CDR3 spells CAIQSENEKLFF. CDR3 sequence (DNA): TGTGCCATCCAGTCGGAAAATGAAAAACTGTTTTTT.

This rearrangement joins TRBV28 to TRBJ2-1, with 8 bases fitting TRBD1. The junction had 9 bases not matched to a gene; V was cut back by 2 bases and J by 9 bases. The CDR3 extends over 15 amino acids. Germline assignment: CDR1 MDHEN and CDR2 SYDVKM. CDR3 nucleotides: TGTGCCAGCAGTTTACGGGGCAGGGGGCAAGGTGAGCAGTTCTTC. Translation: CASSLRGRGQGEQFF.

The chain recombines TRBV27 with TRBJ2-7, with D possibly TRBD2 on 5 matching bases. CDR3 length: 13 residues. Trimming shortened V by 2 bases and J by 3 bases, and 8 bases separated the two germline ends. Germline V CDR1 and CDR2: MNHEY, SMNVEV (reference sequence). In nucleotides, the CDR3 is TGTGCCAGCAGTTTAACGGGGTACTACGAGCAGTACTTC. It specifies CASSLTGYYEQYF.

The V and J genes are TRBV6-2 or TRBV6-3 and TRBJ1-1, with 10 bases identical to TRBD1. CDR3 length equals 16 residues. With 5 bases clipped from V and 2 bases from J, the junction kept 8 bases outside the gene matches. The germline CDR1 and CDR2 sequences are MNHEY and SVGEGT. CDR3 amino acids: CASSAGTGDENTEAFF. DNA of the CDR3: TGTGCCAGCAGTGCCGGGACAGGGGACGAAAACACTGAAGCTTTCTTT.

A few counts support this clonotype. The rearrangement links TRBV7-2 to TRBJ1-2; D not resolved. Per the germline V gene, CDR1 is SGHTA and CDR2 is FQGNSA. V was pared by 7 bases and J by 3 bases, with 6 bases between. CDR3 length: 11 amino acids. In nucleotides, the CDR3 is TGTGCCAGCACCACTTACTATGGCTACACCTTC. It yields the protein CASTTYYGYTF.

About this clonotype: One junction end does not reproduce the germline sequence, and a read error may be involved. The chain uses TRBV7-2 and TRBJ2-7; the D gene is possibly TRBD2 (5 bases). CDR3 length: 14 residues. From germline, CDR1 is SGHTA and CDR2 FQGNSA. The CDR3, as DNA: TGTGCCGGCAGCCTAGCTATGGGCCGATACGAGCAGTACTTC. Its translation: CAGSLAMGRYEQYF. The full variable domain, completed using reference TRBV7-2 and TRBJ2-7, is GAGVSQSPSNKVTEKGKDVELRCDPISGHTALYWYRQSLGQGLEFLIYFQGNSAPDKSGLPSDRFSAERTGGSVSTLTIQRTQQEDSAVYLCAGSLAMGRYEQYFGPGTRLTVT.

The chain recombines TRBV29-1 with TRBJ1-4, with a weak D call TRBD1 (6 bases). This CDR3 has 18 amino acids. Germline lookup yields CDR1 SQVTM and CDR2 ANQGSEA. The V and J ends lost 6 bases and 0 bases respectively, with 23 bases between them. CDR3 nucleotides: TGCAGCGTCTTGGGGGTTCAGTCCCCAGGGGCAACTAATGAAAAACTGTTTTTT. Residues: CSVLGVQSPGATNEKLFF.

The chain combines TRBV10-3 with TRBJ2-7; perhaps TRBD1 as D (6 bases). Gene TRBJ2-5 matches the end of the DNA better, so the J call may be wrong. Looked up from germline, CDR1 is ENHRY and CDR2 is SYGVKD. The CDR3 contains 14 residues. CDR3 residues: CAISEGGGLETQYF. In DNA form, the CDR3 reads TGTGCCATCAGTGAGGGGGGCGGATTAGAGACCCAGTACTTC.

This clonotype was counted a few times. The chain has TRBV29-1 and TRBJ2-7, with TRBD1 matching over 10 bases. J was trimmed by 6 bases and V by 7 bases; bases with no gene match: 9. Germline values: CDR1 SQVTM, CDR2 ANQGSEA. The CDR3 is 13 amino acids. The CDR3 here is CSASRDRGPEQYF. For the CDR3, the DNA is TGCAGCGCATCGAGGGACAGGGGACCCGAGCAGTACTTC.

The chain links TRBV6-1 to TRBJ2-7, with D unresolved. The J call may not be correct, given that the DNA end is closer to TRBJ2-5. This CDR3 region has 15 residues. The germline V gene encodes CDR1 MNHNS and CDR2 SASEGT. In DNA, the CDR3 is TGTGCCAGCAGTGCCGTCTCAAGGTCGGGAGAGACCCAGTACTTC. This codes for CASSAVSRSGETQYF.

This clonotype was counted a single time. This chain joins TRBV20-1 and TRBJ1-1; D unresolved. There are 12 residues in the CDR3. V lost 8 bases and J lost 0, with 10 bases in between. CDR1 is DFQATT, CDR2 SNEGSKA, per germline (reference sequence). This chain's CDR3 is CSQGNMNTEAFF. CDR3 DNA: TGCAGTCAAGGGAACATGAACACTGAAGCTTTCTTT.

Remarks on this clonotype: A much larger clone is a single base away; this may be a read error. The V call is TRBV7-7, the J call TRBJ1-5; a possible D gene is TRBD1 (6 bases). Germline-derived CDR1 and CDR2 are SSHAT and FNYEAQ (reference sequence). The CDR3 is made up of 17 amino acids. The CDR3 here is CASSLGRAGEGNQPLHF. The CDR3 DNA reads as TGTGCTAGCAGCTTAGGGCGAGCAGGGGAAGGCAATCAGCCCCTGCATTTT.

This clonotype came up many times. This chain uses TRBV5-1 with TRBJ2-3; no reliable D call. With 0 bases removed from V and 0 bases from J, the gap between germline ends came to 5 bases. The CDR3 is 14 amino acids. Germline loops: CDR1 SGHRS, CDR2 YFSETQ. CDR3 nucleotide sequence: TGCGCCAGCAGCTTGGCCTACAGCACAGATACGCAGTATTTT. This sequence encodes CASSLAYSTDTQYF.

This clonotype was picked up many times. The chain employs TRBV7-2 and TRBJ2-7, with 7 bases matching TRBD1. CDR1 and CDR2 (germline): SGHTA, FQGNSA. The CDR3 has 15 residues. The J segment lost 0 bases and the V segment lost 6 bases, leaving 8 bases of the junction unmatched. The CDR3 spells CASRLGQTLSYEQYF. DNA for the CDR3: TGTGCCAGCAGGTTGGGACAGACGCTCTCCTACGAGCAGTACTTC.